This is a list of T cell receptor beta chains from one sample in a study of CD8 T cells in Susac syndrome. TCRdb independently ran MiXCR on the immunoSEQ multiplex PCR reads; one entry per CDR3 protein. The profile shows approximately 160,000 distinct CDR3 sequences, about 96% of them singletons. The sample consisted of CD4+ T cells from PBMCs. The receptors were sampled from a human donor with Susac syndrome. CDR3s include the opening cysteine and the closing phenylalanine or tryptophan. The order of the fields is V gene, clone size, J gene, D gene, CDR3 protein, CDR3 DNA. A D gene is named only where the DNA matches it firmly. Some rows mark clone size as missing; the rest say once, few, many or name a class of expanded clone.

>TRBV29-1|few|TRBJ1-5|NA
CSVAQSNQPQHF
TGCAGCGTTGCACAGTCCAATCAGCCCCAGCATTTT
>TRBV7-2|NA|TRBJ2-5|TRBD2
CASSLGSSGGATGTQYF
TGTGCCAGCAGCTTAGGTTCTAGCGGGGGGGCCACGGGGACCCAGTACTTC
>TRBV7-9|NA|TRBJ2-7|NA
CASRAEGRYEQYF
TGTGCCAGCAGGGCTGAAGGGCGCTACGAGCAGTACTTC
>TRBV15|NA|TRBJ2-5|NA
CATSRDRVQETQYF
TGTGCCACCAGCAGAGACAGGGTCCAAGAGACCCAGTACTTC
>TRBV5-1|NA|TRBJ1-1|NA
CASYNERGGTEAFF
TGCGCCAGCTATAATGAACGGGGGGGAACTGAAGCTTTCTTT
>TRBV5-4|NA|TRBJ2-5|NA
CASNSGGQGQETQYF
TGTGCCAGCAACTCCGGGGGCCAGGGACAAGAGACCCAGTACTTC
>TRBV30|NA|TRBJ1-1|NA
CAWAGWDWGNTEAFF
TGTGCCTGGGCTGGATGGGACTGGGGGAACACTGAAGCTTTCTTT
>TRBV7-9|once|TRBJ1-1|NA
CASSSQGPVTEAFF
TGTGCCAGCAGTTCTCAGGGGCCAGTCACTGAAGCTTTCTTT
>TRBV19|NA|TRBJ1-5|NA
CASSSQGGNQPQHF
TGTGCCAGTAGCTCACAGGGTGGGAATCAGCCCCAGCATTTT
>TRBV30|once|TRBJ2-1|NA
CAWSPPASNEQFF
TGTGCCTGGAGTCCCCCGGCGAGCAATGAGCAGTTCTTC
>TRBV6-2/TRBV6-3|NA|TRBJ1-1|TRBD1
CASSYLTGLTGGTEAFF
TGTGCCAGCAGTTACCTGACAGGCCTCACAGGGGGTACTGAAGCTTTCTTT
>TRBV6-1|NA|TRBJ1-4|TRBD1
CASRRDPATGGLSFEKLFF
TGTGCCAGCAGAAGAGACCCGGCGACAGGGGGGCTCAGTTTTGAAAAACTGTTTTTT
>TRBV3-1|NA|TRBJ1-4|NA
CASSHNPTTNEKLFF
TGTGCCAGCAGCCATAATCCCACAACTAATGAAAAACTGTTTTTT
>TRBV20-1|NA|TRBJ1-6|NA
CSADAREGNSPLHF
TGCAGTGCTGACGCTCGGGAGGGAAATTCACCCCTCCACTTT
>TRBV29-1|NA|TRBJ2-1|NA
CSTRDTSVSYNEQFF
TGCAGCACTCGGGACACCTCTGTTTCCTACAATGAGCAGTTCTTC
>TRBV12-3/TRBV12-4|once|TRBJ2-5|NA
CASSGTRIQETQYF
TGTGCCAGCAGTGGGACACGAATACAAGAGACCCAGTACTTC
>TRBV6-6|NA|TRBJ2-7|NA
CASSYGGREYEQYF
TGTGCCAGCAGTTACGGCGGCAGGGAATACGAGCAGTACTTC
>TRBV15|once|TRBJ2-1|TRBD2
CATSSPGTSTYNEQFF
TGTGCCACCAGCAGTCCCGGGACTAGCACCTACAATGAGCAGTTCTTC
>TRBV3-1|NA|TRBJ1-2|TRBD1
CASSQGQGGGYTF
TGTGCCAGCAGCCAAGGACAGGGAGGCGGCTACACCTTC
>TRBV20-1|NA|TRBJ1-2|NA
CSARVRQVLWGYTF
TGCAGTGCTAGAGTCCGACAGGTCCTGTGGGGCTACACCTTC
>TRBV7-2|NA|TRBJ2-1|NA
CASSLSGPYNEQFF
TGTGCCAGCAGCTTAAGCGGGCCTTACAATGAGCAGTTCTTC
>TRBV19|NA|TRBJ1-6|NA
CASSIDGSAKSPLHF
TGTGCCAGTAGTATTGACGGCAGTGCCAAGTCACCCCTCCACTTT
>TRBV5-1|NA|TRBJ2-2|TRBD1
CASSPDRANTGELFF
TGCGCCAGCAGTCCCGACAGGGCGAACACCGGGGAGCTGTTTTTT
>TRBV5-4|NA|TRBJ2-2|TRBD2
CASSSLGGGAGGELFF
TGTGCCAGCAGCTCCCTTGGCGGGGGGGCTGGCGGGGAGCTGTTTTTT
>TRBV12-3/TRBV12-4|NA|TRBJ1-2|TRBD1
CASRTTGGYGYTF
TGTGCCAGCAGGACGACAGGGGGCTATGGCTACACCTTC
>TRBV4-1|NA|TRBJ1-5|NA
CASSLEQGYQPQHF
TGCGCCAGCAGCCTTGAACAGGGCTATCAGCCCCAGCATTTT
>TRBV12-3/TRBV12-4|NA|TRBJ1-2|TRBD1
CASSRGQGDGYTF
TGTGCCAGCAGCCGGGGACAGGGTGACGGCTACACCTTC
>TRBV6-1|once|TRBJ2-7|NA
CASSAPETVTTREQYF
TGTGCCAGCAGTGCCCCTGAGACTGTGACAACAAGGGAGCAGTACTTC